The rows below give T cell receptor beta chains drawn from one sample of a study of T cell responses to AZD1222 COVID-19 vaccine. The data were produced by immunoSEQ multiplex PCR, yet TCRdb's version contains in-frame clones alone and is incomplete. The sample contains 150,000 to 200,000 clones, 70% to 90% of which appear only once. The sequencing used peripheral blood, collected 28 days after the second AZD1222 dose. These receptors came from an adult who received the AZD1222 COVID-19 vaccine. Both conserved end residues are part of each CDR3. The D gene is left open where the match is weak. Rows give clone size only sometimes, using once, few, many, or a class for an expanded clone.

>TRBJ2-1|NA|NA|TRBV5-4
CASSLSWRALSDEQFF
TGTGCCAGCAGCCTTAGCTGGAGGGCCTTGAGCGATGAGCAGTTCTTC
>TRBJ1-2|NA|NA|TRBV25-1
CASSDYGGAEGYTF
TGTGCCAGCAGTGATTATGGGGGGGCGGAAGGCTACACCTTC
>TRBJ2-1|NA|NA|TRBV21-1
CASSRRQAGEGNEQFF
TGTGCCAGCAGTAGAAGACAGGCGGGAGAGGGTAATGAGCAGTTCTTC
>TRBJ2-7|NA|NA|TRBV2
CASNPDLVSYEQYF
TGTGCCAGCAACCCGGACCTAGTCTCCTACGAGCAGTACTTC
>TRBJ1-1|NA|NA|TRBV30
CAWSPKGGGTEAFF
TGTGCCTGGAGCCCTAAGGGAGGCGGGACTGAAGCTTTCTTT
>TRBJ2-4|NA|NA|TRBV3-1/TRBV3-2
CASSRGIGNIQCF
TGTGCCAGCAGCCGAGGGATTGGGAACATTCAGTGCTTC
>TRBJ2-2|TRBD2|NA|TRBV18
CASSPPGLALITGELFF
TGTGCCAGCTCACCACCGGGACTAGCTCTGATAACCGGGGAGCTGTTTTTT
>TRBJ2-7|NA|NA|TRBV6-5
CASSPGPAGEQYF
TGTGCCAGCAGCCCCGGGCCCGCAGGGGAGCAGTACTTC
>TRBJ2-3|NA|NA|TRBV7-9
CASSLDPTDTQYF
TGTGCCAGCAGCTTAGACCCCACAGATACGCAGTATTTT
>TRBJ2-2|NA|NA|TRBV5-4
CASSFGGHTGELFF
TGTGCCAGCAGCTTTGGGGGGCACACCGGGGAGCTGTTTTTT
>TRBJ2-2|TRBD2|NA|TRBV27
CASSLVAGAGGELFF
TGTGCCAGCAGTTTAGTGGCGGGAGCCGGCGGGGAGCTGTTTTTT
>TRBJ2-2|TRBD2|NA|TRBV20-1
CSASSIAGVTGELFF
TGCAGTGCTAGTTCGATAGCGGGAGTGACCGGGGAGCTGTTTTTT
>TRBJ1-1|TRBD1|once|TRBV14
CASSQAKGTGTTEAFF
TGTGCCAGCAGCCAAGCGAAGGGGACAGGGACCACTGAAGCTTTCTTT
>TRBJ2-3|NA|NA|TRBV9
CASSVGTRGDTQYF
TGTGCCAGCAGCGTAGGGACCCGGGGAGATACGCAGTATTTT
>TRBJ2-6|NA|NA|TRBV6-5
CASSYEAGANVLTF
TGTGCCAGCAGTTACGAAGCTGGGGCCAACGTCCTGACTTTC
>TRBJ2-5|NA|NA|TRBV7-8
CASSLDLAGAATQYF
TGTGCCAGCAGCTTAGATTTGGCAGGGGCTGCGACCCAGTACTTC
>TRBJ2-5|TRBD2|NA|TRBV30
CAWSTGLAGETQYF
TGTGCCTGGAGTACCGGACTAGCGGGAGAGACCCAGTACTTC
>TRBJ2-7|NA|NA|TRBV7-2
CASSPRRGSYEQYF
TGTGCCAGCAGCCCCCGGCGAGGCTCCTACGAGCAGTACTTC
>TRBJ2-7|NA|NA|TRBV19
CASMGSPYEQYF
TGTGCCAGTATGGGCTCACCCTACGAGCAGTACTTC
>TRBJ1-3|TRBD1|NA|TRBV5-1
CASSRGSQGAQNGNTIYF
TGCGCCAGCAGCCGGGGGTCCCAGGGGGCGCAGAATGGAAACACCATATATTTT
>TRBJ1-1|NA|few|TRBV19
CASSIGFQNTEAFF
TGTGCCAGTAGTATTGGGTTTCAGAACACTGAAGCTTTCTTT
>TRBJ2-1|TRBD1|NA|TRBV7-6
CASSLVGQGVEQFF
TGTGCCAGCAGCTTAGTGGGACAGGGAGTTGAGCAGTTCTTC
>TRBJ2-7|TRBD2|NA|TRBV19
CASSASSGEGASHEQYF
TGTGCCAGTAGTGCCTCTAGCGGGGAGGGGGCTAGCCACGAGCAGTACTTC
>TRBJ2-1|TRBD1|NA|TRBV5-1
CASSLAGTVHNEQFF
TGCGCCAGCAGCTTGGCGGGGACAGTTCACAATGAGCAGTTCTTC
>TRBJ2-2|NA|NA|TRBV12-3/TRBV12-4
CASTFGGVGELFF
TGTGCCAGCACCTTCGGTGGGGTCGGGGAGCTGTTTTTT
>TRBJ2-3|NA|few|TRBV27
CATLRSGDADTQYF
TGTGCCACGCTACGGTCAGGGGATGCAGATACGCAGTATTTT
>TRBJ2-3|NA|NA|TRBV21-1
CASSKEEGRGRATDTQYF
TGTGCCAGCAGCAAAGAGGAAGGACGGGGAAGAGCCACAGATACGCAGTATTTT
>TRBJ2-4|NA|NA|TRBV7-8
CASSLDGRAGIQYF
TGTGCCAGCAGCTTAGACGGGAGAGCGGGCATTCAGTACTTC
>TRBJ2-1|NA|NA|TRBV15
CATSRDRGAPYNEQFF
TGTGCCACCAGCAGAGATCGGGGGGCCCCCTACAATGAGCAGTTCTTC
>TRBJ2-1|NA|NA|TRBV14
CASSQGGGWNEQFF
TGTGCCAGCAGCCAAGGGGGTGGATGGAATGAGCAGTTCTTC
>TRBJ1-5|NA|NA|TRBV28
CASSVQSRGNQPQHF
TGTGCCAGCAGTGTACAGTCCCGGGGGAATCAGCCCCAGCATTTT
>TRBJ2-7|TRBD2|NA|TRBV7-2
CATQGTSGAYEQYF
TGTGCCACCCAGGGGACTAGCGGGGCCTACGAGCAGTACTTC